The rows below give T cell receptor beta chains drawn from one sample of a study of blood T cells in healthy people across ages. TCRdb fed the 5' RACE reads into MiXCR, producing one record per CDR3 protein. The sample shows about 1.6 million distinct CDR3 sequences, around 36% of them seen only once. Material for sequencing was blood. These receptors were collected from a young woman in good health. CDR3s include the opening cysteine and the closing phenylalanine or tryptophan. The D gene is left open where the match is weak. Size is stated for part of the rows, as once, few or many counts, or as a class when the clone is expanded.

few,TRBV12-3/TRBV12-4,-,CASSPTDVYTF
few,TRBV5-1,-,CASSLTGSLNSPLHF
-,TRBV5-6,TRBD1,CASSLDQGAVINEQFF
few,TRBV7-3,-,CASSLNGEANYGYTF
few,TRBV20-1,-,CSADEDRTYEQYF
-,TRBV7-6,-,CASRSEGGQQYF
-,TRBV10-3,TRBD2,CAIRTSSNEQYF
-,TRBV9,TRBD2,CASRPGLVDNEQFF
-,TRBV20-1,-,CSARGEGGLYEQYF
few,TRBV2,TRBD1,CASGTGTTDTQYF
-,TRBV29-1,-,CSVENNGAGELFF
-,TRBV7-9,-,CASSFYRIYGYTF
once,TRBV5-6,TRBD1,CASTRDRGRLGETQYF
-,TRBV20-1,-,CSARPGLLNNEQFF
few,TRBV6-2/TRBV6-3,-,CASSLLGVPDGYTF
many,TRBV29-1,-,CSGGTESYEQYF
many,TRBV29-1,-,CSVGVSGSQETQYF
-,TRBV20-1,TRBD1,CSTGGFSYEQYF
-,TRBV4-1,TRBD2,CASSPGPAGDTGELFF
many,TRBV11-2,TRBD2,CASSRSGLQETQYF
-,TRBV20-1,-,CSAPREASNTEAFF
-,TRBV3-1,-,CASSQEHSLMNTEAFF
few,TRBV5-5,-,CASSGLGRPLGDTEAFF
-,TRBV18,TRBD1,CASSPNLGQQETQYF
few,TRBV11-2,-,CASSISVQETQYF
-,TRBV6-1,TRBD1,CASRQGDFTQETQYF
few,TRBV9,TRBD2,CASSSGLVVETQYF
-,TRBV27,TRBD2,CASSLFRGGTEQYF
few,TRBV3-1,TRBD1,CASSQRRMTGGVPTYGYTF
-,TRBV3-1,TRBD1,CASSPYRGGQGTDTQYF
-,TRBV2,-,CASSEVTSGQPQHF
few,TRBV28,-,CASSFFGQGGRETQYF
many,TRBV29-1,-,CSVEDGEETQYF
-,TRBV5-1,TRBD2,CASSSSARGAPDTQYF
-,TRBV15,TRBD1,CATRVFGTGDYEQYF